Below, one TCR beta chain is given with its context. This entry comes from a study of blood T cell repertoires in COVID-19. Study in general: Material from acute and convalescent COVID-19 was sourced from the United States, Italy and Spain. PBMCs, B-cell-depleted T cells, or T cells provided the cDNA or gDNA that made up the material.

CDR3 length: 13 amino acids. V was pared by 6 bases and J by 6 bases, with 14 bases between. The germline V gene has CDR1 MRHNA and CDR2 SNTAGT. Authors' processing steps: It was from reference gene primer amplification that nucleated cell counts were estimated. Clones were sequenced by immunoSEQ multiplex PCR, and TCRdb holds only the in-frame ones, with some missing. That table gives V, J and clone size, and the DNA gave D and trimming. The sample records about 400,000 clones, more than 80% being singletons. The sample consisted of peripheral blood. V gene TRBV6-4 combines with J gene TRBJ1-1; TRBD1 might be the D (5 bases). This clonotype was sampled from a man aged 40-55 years with acute or convalescent COVID-19. The CDR3 region is CASRGEGIAEAFF. In DNA, the CDR3 is TGTGCCAGCAGGGGGGAGGGAATCGCTGAAGCTTTCTTT.